The 24 T cell receptor beta chains in this list originate from one sample, sequenced in a study of blood T cells in healthy people across ages. A second roughly 6 to 12 cycle PCR used barcoded and J-beta primers. Using its own MiXCR run on the 5' RACE reads, TCRdb lists one record per CDR3 protein. The sample shows around 820,000 distinct CDR3 sequences, around 25% of them seen only once. The data also belong to a second study, concerning T cells of mothers and their children.

The sample taken for sequencing was blood. These receptors were obtained from a boy aged 10-17 years in good health.

This clonotype was counted only a few times. The V call is TRBV6-1, the J call TRBJ2-5; D is perhaps TRBD2 (6 bases). Trimming shortened V by 4 bases and J by 4 bases, and 10 bases separated the two germline ends. The CDR3 spans 13 residues. The germline CDR1 and CDR2 sequences are MNHNS and SASEGT. The CDR3 loop reads CASSASGGETQYF. The CDR3 DNA sequence: TGTGCCAGCAGTGCCTCCGGGGGAGAGACCCAGTACTTC.

The chain carries TRBV18 and TRBJ1-1; D may be TRBD1 (6 bases). With 3 bases removed from V and 2 bases from J, the gap between germline ends came to 13 bases. The CDR3 covers 15 residues. Germline V lookup: CDR1 KGHSH, CDR2 LQKENI. DNA for the CDR3: TGTGCCAGCTCACCCATGGACAGTTCTAACACTGAAGCTTTCTTT. Its translation: CASSPMDSSNTEAFF.

V and J are TRBV4-3 and TRBJ2-1, with TRBD2 identical over 9 bases. CDR1 LGHNA and CDR2 YSLEER come from the germline V gene. With V trimmed by 3 bases and J by 8 bases, 11 bases remained unmatched. The CDR3 contains 16 residues. The CDR3 is CASSHQREEVWYEQFF. The CDR3 DNA is TGCGCCAGCAGCCATCAGCGGGAGGAGGTTTGGTATGAGCAGTTCTTC.

V and J are TRBV6-2 or TRBV6-3 and TRBJ2-7; 9 positions agree with TRBD1. This CDR3 has 15 amino acids. After removal of 5 bases from V and 3 bases from J, the junction contained 8 bases not matched to a gene. The germline V gene has CDR1 MNHEY and CDR2 SVGEGT. CDR3 amino acids: CASSLTGTGFYEQYF. Here the CDR3 DNA reads TGTGCCAGCAGTCTGACCGGGACAGGGTTCTACGAGCAGTACTTC.

J is TRBJ1-4 and V is TRBV15; D may be TRBD1 (5 bases). V was cut by 2 bases and J by 3 bases, with 13 bases left in between. The CDR3 consists of 16 residues. The germline V gene has CDR1 LNHNV and CDR2 YYDKDF (reference sequence). The CDR3 sequence: CATSRTPGWANEKLFF. The CDR3 DNA follows: TGTGCCACCAGCAGAACCCCAGGGTGGGCTAATGAAAAACTGTTTTTT.

The chain carries TRBV7-9 and TRBJ2-7; D uncertain. Germline CDR1 SEHNR, CDR2 FQNEAQ (reference sequence). There are 13 residues in the CDR3. V was clipped by 4 bases and J by 1 base, with 8 bases between them. The DNA of the CDR3 is TGTGCCAGCAGCTCCCAGGATTCCTACGAGCAGTACTTC. It translates to CASSSQDSYEQYF.

This chain links TRBV10-3 with TRBJ1-6; no definite D call. Germline V gene lookup returns CDR1 ENHRY and CDR2 SYGVKD. Deletions cut 2 bases from V and 7 bases from J, with 6 bases between. The CDR3 has 13 amino acids. The CDR3 coding sequence is TGTGCCATCAGTGAGACAGAAAATTCACCCCTCCACTTT. Translated, it gives CAISETENSPLHF.

This clonotype was seen only a few times. The V call is TRBV6-6, the J call TRBJ1-1; D remains ambiguous. Germline lookup yields CDR1 MNHNY and CDR2 SVGAGI (reference sequence). There are 14 residues in the CDR3. V lost 0 bases, J lost 6 bases, and 11 bases lay in between. In DNA, the CDR3 is TGTGCCAGCAGTTACTCGGAGGGCCCCGCTGAAGCTTTCTTT. Residues: CASSYSEGPAEAFF.

The rearrangement uses TRBV5-1 and TRBJ2-5, with no clear D. TRBJ2-7 explains the end of the DNA better; the J call may be wrong. Germline V CDR1 and CDR2: SGHRS, YFSETQ. This CDR3 spans 13 amino acids. The CDR3 region has the DNA TGCGCCAGCAGCGATGTGGTTGCCTACGAGCAGTACTTC. Its protein is CASSDVVAYEQYF.

The V and J genes are TRBV30 and TRBJ1-1; D remains unclear. V lost 2 bases and J lost 0, with 4 bases in between. The CDR3 totals 12 residues. Germline values: CDR1 GTSNPN, CDR2 SVGIG (reference sequence). The CDR3 DNA reads TGTGCCTGGAGTTGGGTGAACACTGAAGCTTTCTTT. Encoded protein: CAWSWVNTEAFF. The entire variable domain, with the rest obtained from reference TRBV30 and TRBJ1-1, is as follows: SQTIHQWPATLVQPVGSPLSLECTVEGTSNPNLYWYRQAAGRGLQLLFYSVGIGQISSEVPQNLSASRPQDRQFILSSKKLLLSDSGFYLCAWSWVNTEAFFGQGTRLTVV.

This rearrangement joins TRBV20-1 to TRBJ2-1, with 11 nucleotides matching TRBD2. The end of the DNA fits TRBJ2-7 better, so the J call may be wrong. The length of the CDR3 is 13 residues. Looked up from germline, CDR1 is DFQATT and CDR2 is SNEGSKA (reference sequence). Written as DNA, the CDR3 is TGCAGTGCTAGGACTAGCGGGATATACGAGCAGTACTTC. This gives the protein CSARTSGIYEQYF.

This clonotype appeared a few times. The rearrangement links TRBV7-9 to TRBJ2-6; D might be TRBD1 (6 bases). The CDR3 runs to 13 residues. Trimming removed 5 bases from V and 7 bases from J, with 9 bases in between. CDR1 and CDR2 (germline): SEHNR, FQNEAQ (reference sequence). The CDR3 DNA is TGTGCCAGCAGCGTACAGGGAGCCAACGTCCTGACTTTC. Its protein product is CASSVQGANVLTF.

The rearrangement uses TRBV20-1 and TRBJ2-5, with a weak D call TRBD2 (6 bases). This CDR3 comprises 15 residues. Germline V CDR1 and CDR2: DFQATT, SNEGSKA (reference sequence). V was shortened by 0 bases and J by 1 base, with 12 bases between the two germline ends. CDR3 loop: CSARDPAGAQETQYF. The CDR3 DNA is TGCAGTGCTAGAGACCCAGCGGGCGCCCAAGAGACCCAGTACTTC.

This clonotype was observed at least ten times. The chain uses TRBV7-2 and TRBJ1-1, with a possible D match to TRBD1 (6 bases). Germline V CDR1 and CDR2: SGHTA, FQGNSA. The CDR3 extends over 13 amino acids. Trimming left V 8 bases short and J 1 base short, with 11 bases between. CDR3 coding DNA: TGTGCCAGCGCCAGACAGGCGAACACTGAAGCTTTCTTT. Translation: CASARQANTEAFF.

This clonotype was detected a few times. The J gene is TRBJ2-2, the V gene TRBV24-1, with D possibly matching TRBD1 (5 bases). The ends were cut back, 0 bases at V and 1 base at J, with 11 bases in the middle. CDR3 length equals 17 residues. Germline V gene lookup returns CDR1 KGHDR and CDR2 SFDVKD. In DNA, the CDR3 is TGTGCCACCAGTGATTTGTCCGACAGCGTGAACACCGGGGAGCTGTTTTTT. This translates into CATSDLSDSVNTGELFF.

Comments on this clonotype: Germline is not matched at one junction end, which may reflect a read error. The V gene is TRBV24-1, the J gene TRBJ1-5, with 8 bases identical to TRBD1. Germline V gives CDR1 KGHDR, CDR2 SFDVKD. The CDR3 contains 16 residues. CDR3: CATSESGQGSKQPQHF. The CDR3 DNA is TGTGCCACCAGTGAGAGCGGACAGGGAAGCAAACAGCCCCAGCATTTT.

The chain employs TRBV20-1 and TRBJ2-1; TRBD2 matches at 12 bases. This CDR3 is 16 amino acids long. The germline V gene has CDR1 DFQATT and CDR2 SNEGSKA (reference sequence). V gave up 4 bases and J gave up 4 bases; unmatched junction bases: 8. The CDR3 coding sequence is TGCAGTGCTAACCCCGGGACTAGCGGGTTATACAATGAGCAGTTCTTC. This translates into CSANPGTSGLYNEQFF.

J is TRBJ1-4 and V is TRBV6-2 or TRBV6-3; D unclear. The CDR3 is made up of 11 amino acids. Trimming cost V 6 bases and J 8 bases, with 7 bases left between them. Germline V gene lookup returns CDR1 MNHEY and CDR2 SVGEGT. Written as DNA, the CDR3 is TGTGCCAGCAGAAAAGGGGAAAAACTGTTTTTT. Protein sequence: CASRKGEKLFF.

There are many counts of this clonotype. This chain links TRBV7-3 with TRBJ2-5; a weak D match, TRBD1 (5 bases). The CDR3 totals 16 residues. In germline, CDR1 is SGHTA, CDR2 FQGTGA. The V end was cut by 4 bases, the J end by 2 bases, with 17 bases between. CDR3 sequence: CASSSSGRVAQETQYF. In nucleotides, the CDR3 is TGTGCCAGCAGCTCTTCGGGCAGGGTAGCTCAAGAGACCCAGTACTTC.

The chain carries TRBV6-2 or TRBV6-3 and TRBJ2-1; D gene ambiguous. V lost 2 bases and J 0 bases, leaving 2 bases between the germline ends. Germline V gene lookup returns CDR1 MNHEY and CDR2 SVGEGT. The CDR3 is 13 residues long. CDR3 region: CASSYLSYNEQFF. In nucleotides, the CDR3 is TGTGCCAGCAGTTACCTCTCCTACAATGAGCAGTTCTTC.

This clonotype was seen more than once but under ten times. This chain links TRBV12-3 or TRBV12-4 with TRBJ1-6; the match to TRBD1 covers 7 bases. The CDR3 has 15 amino acids. The ends lost 5 bases at V and 2 bases at J; junction bases unmatched: 3. CDR3 in amino acids: CASSPGQAYNSPLHF. CDR3 DNA: TGTGCCAGCAGTCCCGGACAGGCCTATAATTCACCCCTCCACTTT.

This clonotype has more than one count but fewer than ten. The chain is built from TRBV7-2 and TRBJ2-3; D uncertain. Between the trimmed V and J ends, which lost 1 base and 1 base, there was a span of 9 bases. The CDR3 sequence is 15 residues long. Per the germline V gene, CDR1 is SGHTA and CDR2 is FQGNSA. CDR3 coding DNA: TGTGCCAGCAGCTTAGAAGGGATCCGCACAGATACGCAGTATTTT. Translating it yields CASSLEGIRTDTQYF.

The V call is TRBV27, the J call TRBJ1-1, with D perhaps TRBD1 (5 bases). The V end lost 8 bases, the J end lost 6 bases, and 22 bases lay between the germline ends. This CDR3 is built from 15 residues. CDR1 is MNHEY, CDR2 SMNVEV, per germline (reference sequence). The CDR3 DNA reads TGTGCCAGCCTAGGATACGACAGATCAGGATCTGAAGCTTTCTTT. It is translated as CASLGYDRSGSEAFF.

The chain is built from TRBV29-1 and TRBJ1-3; D is undetermined. The CDR3 covers 12 residues. Germline assignment: CDR1 SQVTM and CDR2 ANQGSEA. Trimming stripped 3 bases from V and 4 bases from J, with 7 bases between. This CDR3 reads CSVDAGGNTIYF. In nucleotides, the CDR3 is TGCAGCGTTGACGCGGGGGGAAACACCATATATTTT.